The 25 T cell receptor beta chains reported below all come from one sample, sequenced in a study of blood T cell repertoires in COVID-19 (dated by TCRdb to the early 2020s). Library prep was done by the immunoSEQ multiplex PCR assay. Imported from immuneACCESS, the table was reduced by TCRdb to in-frame sequences with V and J called. These copies leave out some clones; in studies compared against another copy, an unresolved V gene accounts for under half, and the cause of the remainder is not known. For this sample there are some 250,000 clones; over 80% appear just once. Clones ranked in the top ten supply 1.9% of the sample. Sequences were obtained from peripheral blood. The receptors originated from a young man who had recovered from COVID-19.

This clone appeared a few times. This chain joins TRBV7-6 and TRBJ2-2; TRBD1 is a possible D gene (6 bases). Trimming took off 2 bases at V and 0 bases at J, with 7 bases between the two ends. The CDR3 is 15 amino acids. The V gene's germline CDR1 is SGHVS and CDR2 FNYEAQ. The CDR3 region has the DNA TGTGCCAGCAGCTTATCAGGGGCGAACACCGGGGAGCTGTTTTTT. Its protein is CASSLSGANTGELFF.

This chain joins TRBV10-1 and TRBJ2-5; 9 bases are a match to TRBD2. V lost 5 bases and J lost 1; bases outside the gene matches: 2. The CDR3 totals 14 residues. Germline CDR1 and CDR2: WNHNN and SYGVQD (reference sequence). CDR3 nucleotide sequence: TGCGCCAGCAGTAGTAGCGGGGGCCAAGAGACCCAGTACTTC. Translated: CASSSSGGQETQYF.

J is TRBJ2-3 and V is TRBV2, with 9 bases fitting TRBD2. The germline V gene has CDR1 SNHLY and CDR2 FYNNEI. This CDR3 region has 15 residues. V shed 4 bases, J shed 4 bases, and the junction held 6 bases outside the gene matches. The CDR3 loop reads CASSGAGGRADTQYF. As DNA, the CDR3 is TGTGCCAGCAGTGGGGCGGGGGGGCGTGCAGATACGCAGTATTTT.

The CDR3, as DNA: TGTGCCAGCAGCCTATTAGCGGGGAGGCCTTGGGAGCAGTACTTC. Protein sequence: CASSLLAGRPWEQYF. This rearrangement joins TRBV7-9 to TRBJ2-7; 8 bases line up with TRBD2. CDR1 is SEHNR and CDR2 is FQNEAQ in the germline V gene (reference sequence). After removal of 5 bases from V and 7 bases from J, the junction contained 13 bases not matched to a gene. The CDR3 runs 15 residues.

This clone was counted a few times. J is TRBJ2-1 and V is TRBV2; TRBD1 matches 7 bases. The germline gives CDR1 SNHLY, CDR2 FYNNEI. V shed 4 bases, J shed 1 base, and the junction held 10 bases outside the gene matches. This CDR3 has 17 amino acids. CDR3 in amino acids: CASSGTGTVRSYNEQFF. The CDR3 DNA follows: TGTGCCAGCAGTGGCACCGGGACAGTGAGATCCTACAATGAGCAGTTCTTC.

The chain employs TRBV6-1 and TRBJ2-3, with a possible D match to TRBD1 (5 bases). This CDR3 is built from 13 residues. V lost 3 bases, J lost 9 bases, and 13 bases lay in between. Per germline, CDR1 MNHNS and CDR2 SASEGT. The CDR3 DNA follows: TGTGCCAGCAGTGACGTTAGGGGCGCCACGCAGTATTTT. It codes for CASSDVRGATQYF.

Only one count was recorded for this clone. The chain combines TRBV4-1 with TRBJ1-2; TRBD1 agrees at 7 bases. The CDR3 has 16 residues. Trimming cost V 2 bases and J 0 bases; bases outside gene matches: 6. In germline, CDR1 is MGHRA, CDR2 YSYEKL. The CDR3 DNA reads as TGCGCCAGCAGCCAATTCTACAGGGGTCCTAACTATGGCTACACCTTC. It encodes CASSQFYRGPNYGYTF.

V gene TRBV7-2 combines with J gene TRBJ2-3; 7 bases line up with TRBD1. Germline V lookup: CDR1 SGHTA, CDR2 FQGNSA. The CDR3 extends over 13 amino acids. V lost 5 bases, J lost 5 bases, and 4 bases stayed unmatched. The CDR3 sequence: CASSLNRGDTQYF. For the CDR3, the DNA is TGTGCCAGCAGCCTAAACAGGGGAGATACGCAGTATTTT. Using reference TRBV7-2 and TRBJ2-3 for the parts outside the CDR3, the full variable domain is GAGVSQSPSNKVTEKGKDVELRCDPISGHTALYWYRQSLGQGLEFLIYFQGNSAPDKSGLPSDRFSAERTGGSVSTLTIQRTQQEDSAVYLCASSLNRGDTQYFGPGTRLTVL.

This clone turned up a few times. V is TRBV6-1 and J is TRBJ1-2; 9 bases align to TRBD1. The CDR3 is 17 residues long. Trimming took 1 base from V and 4 from J; bases not matched to a gene: 10. CDR1 MNHNS and CDR2 SASEGT come from the germline V gene. CDR3 DNA sequence: TGTGCCAGCAGTGAAGGGGGTCCTAGACAGGGGGTCTATGGCTACACCTTC. Amino acid sequence: CASSEGGPRQGVYGYTF.

This sequence joins TRBV27 and TRBJ1-5; perhaps TRBD1 as D (6 bases). This CDR3 has 16 residues. The V gene's germline CDR1 is MNHEY and CDR2 SMNVEV (reference sequence). Trimming pared 6 bases from V and 5 bases from J, leaving 20 bases between. Written as DNA, the CDR3 is TGTGCCAGCAGGAGAAGCGGTCCGGGGGGCCATCAGCCCCAGCATTTT. Translating it yields CASRRSGPGGHQPQHF.

The chain's CDR3 is CASSPDRDSNQPQHF. The CDR3 region has the DNA TGTGCCAGCAGCCCGGACAGGGATAGCAATCAGCCCCAGCATTTT. The rearrangement links TRBV7-6 to TRBJ1-5; 8 bases align to TRBD1. Germline lookup yields CDR1 SGHVS and CDR2 FNYEAQ. The trim removed 5 bases at V and 0 bases at J, leaving 3 bases unmatched. This CDR3 has 15 residues.

The rearrangement joins TRBV29-1 to TRBJ1-3; D unclear. Trimming stripped 6 bases from V and 4 bases from J, with 13 bases between. CDR1 is SQVTM, CDR2 ANQGSEA, per germline. CDR3 size: 13 residues. DNA of the CDR3: TGCAGCGTCCGCCCTCCGGGAGGAAACACCATATATTTT. Amino acids: CSVRPPGGNTIYF.

This clone was detected a few times. The rearrangement uses TRBV6-5 and TRBJ2-7; D perhaps matches TRBD1 (6 bases). Trimming shortened V by 7 bases and J by 0 bases, and 16 bases separated the two germline ends. Germline CDR1 and CDR2: MNHEY and SVGAGI. This CDR3 has 15 residues. CDR3 sequence (DNA): TGTGCCAGCAACTACCGGGACATCAACTCCTACGAGCAGTACTTC. Its translation is CASNYRDINSYEQYF.

The rearrangement uses TRBV19 and TRBJ1-2, with TRBD1 as a possible D gene (6 bases). The V and J ends lost 4 bases and 4 bases respectively, with 13 bases between them. Germline V CDR1 and CDR2: LNHDA, SQIVND (reference sequence). This CDR3 is built from 14 residues. CDR3: CASSTQQGSYGYTF. The CDR3, as DNA: TGTGCCAGTAGTACACAGCAGGGGAGCTATGGCTACACCTTC. The variable domain in full, with the rest retrieved from reference TRBV19 and TRBJ1-2, is DGGITQSPKYLFRKEGQNVTLSCEQNLNHDAMYWYRQDPGQGLRLIYYSQIVNDFQKGDIAEGYSVSREKKESFPLTVTSAQKNPTAFYLCASSTQQGSYGYTFGSGTRLTVV.

The chain links TRBV10-3 to TRBJ1-3, with unresolved D. Trimming removed 6 bases at V and 4 bases at J, with 16 bases between. CDR3 size: 15 residues. Germline CDR1 ENHRY, CDR2 SYGVKD. The chain's CDR3 is CAIRRSERGGNTIYF. The CDR3 bases are TGTGCCATCAGGAGGTCAGAGCGAGGAGGAAACACCATATATTTT.

V is TRBV21-1 and J is TRBJ2-7; the table calls TRBD2, which could not be checked here. TRBV21-1 is designated a pseudogene. The CDR3 is 10 residues long. The CDR3 DNA reads TGTGCCAGTTATTTCACTGAGCAGTACGTC. As protein: CASYFTEQYV.

The rearrangement uses TRBV28 and TRBJ1-1, with a possible D match to TRBD1 (6 bases). The CDR3 has 13 residues. Germline V gives CDR1 MDHEN, CDR2 SYDVKM. V lost 3 bases, J lost 3 bases, and 8 bases lay in between. The CDR3 region has the DNA TGTGCCAGCAGTTTCCGACAGGACACTGAAGCTTTCTTT. It encodes CASSFRQDTEAFF.

This clone was observed a single time. The V and J genes are TRBV7-2 and TRBJ2-1; 8 nucleotides agree with TRBD1. CDR3 length: 14 residues. Germline V gene data show CDR1 as SGHTA and CDR2 as FQGNSA. With 3 bases clipped from V and 7 bases from J, the junction kept 5 bases outside the gene matches. The CDR3 here is CASSFGQGANEQFF. In DNA, the CDR3 is TGTGCCAGCAGCTTTGGGCAGGGGGCGAATGAGCAGTTCTTC.

This clone was found a few times. V gene TRBV12-3 or TRBV12-4 combines with J gene TRBJ2-1; D is uncertain. V lost 6 bases, J lost 10 bases, and 13 bases lay in between. The CDR3 totals 12 residues. CDR3 region: CASSSKEEEQFF. Here the CDR3 DNA reads TGTGCCAGCAGCTCTAAAGAGGAGGAGCAGTTCTTC.

The V gene is TRBV5-1, the J gene TRBJ2-3; TRBD2 matches at 8 bases. Germline V gene lookup returns CDR1 SGHRS and CDR2 YFSETQ. The CDR3 has 15 amino acids. J gave up 3 bases and V 2 bases, and 5 bases lay outside the gene matches. The DNA for the CDR3 is TGCGCCAGCAGCTTCTGGGCGGGGGGTACAGATACGCAGTATTTT. Protein sequence: CASSFWAGGTDTQYF.

Concerning this clone itself: Other DNA sequences within the sample encode an identical CDR3. This chain links TRBV6-5 with TRBJ2-7, with TRBD1 as a possible D gene (5 bases). The V gene lost 6 bases and the J gene lost 3 bases, with 9 bases spanning the gap. This CDR3 is built from 12 residues. Germline CDR1 and CDR2: MNHEY and SVGAGI. The CDR3 here is CASRDQGYEQYF. As DNA, the CDR3 is TGTGCCAGCAGAGATCAGGGCTACGAGCAGTACTTC.

V and J are TRBV10-1 and TRBJ2-2, with 8 nucleotides matching TRBD2. This CDR3 spans 16 amino acids. CDR1 is WNHNN and CDR2 is SYGVQD in the germline V gene (reference sequence). Trimming took 2 bases from V and 6 from J; bases not matched to a gene: 8. The CDR3 is CASSERRGALPGELFF. As DNA, the CDR3 is TGCGCCAGCAGTGAGAGGCGGGGGGCTCTACCCGGGGAGCTGTTTTTT.

The chain combines TRBV5-4 with TRBJ1-2, with TRBD1 as a possible D gene (5 bases). CDR3 length equals 13 residues. Per germline, CDR1 SGHNT and CDR2 YYREEE (reference sequence). The germline V and J ends were trimmed by 9 bases and 6 bases, with 18 bases remaining between them. This CDR3 reads CATASGDVNGYTF. The CDR3 DNA sequence: TGTGCCACCGCGTCGGGGGACGTGAATGGCTACACCTTC.

There are a few counts of this clone. This chain joins TRBV19 and TRBJ1-6; D not resolved. Trimming removed 5 bases from V and 0 bases from J, with 20 bases in between. This CDR3 has 19 residues. From germline, CDR1 is LNHDA and CDR2 SQIVND (reference sequence). CDR3 amino acids: CASSPRRRSGSSYNSPLHF. CDR3 nucleotides: TGTGCCAGTAGTCCCCGGCGTCGGTCGGGGAGCTCCTATAATTCACCCCTCCACTTT.

The V gene is TRBV18, the J gene TRBJ2-7; 8 positions match TRBD1. Trimming took 3 bases from V and 6 from J; bases not matched to a gene: 10. The CDR3 sequence is 15 residues long. Per germline, CDR1 KGHSH and CDR2 LQKENI. CDR3 in DNA: TGTGCCAGCTCACCCTCAGGGGGCGGGTTCGGCGAGCAGTACTTC. Its translation is CASSPSGGGFGEQYF.